This T cell receptor beta chain was captured by sequencing in a study of shared clonotypes between healthy human individuals. In the original workflow: ImmunoSEQ junction-only sequences lacked quality scores, so their filtering differed. Produced via immunoSEQ multiplex PCR; TCRdb's table is partial and in-frame only. V and J calls and clone size come straight from that table; D and trimming were deduced from the DNA. The table has roughly 2.6 million clones, more than 80% seen once; the top ten hold roughly 0.13%. CD4+ cells underwent separation, giving CD45RA+ naive and CD45RA-negative memory subsets. Trimming shortened V by 3 bases and J by 4 bases, and 12 bases separated the two germline ends. The germline gives CDR1 MNHNS, CDR2 SASEGT. The CDR3 sequence is 14 residues long.

This chain links TRBV6-1 with TRBJ2-5; D unclear. The TCR comes from a man between 18 and 29 years old in good health. Sequenced material: naive CD4+ T cells sorted from blood. Subset defined: CD45RA+ positively selected. In DNA, the CDR3 is TGTGCCAGCAGTGACGGTTCGGCTAGAGAGACCCAGTACTTC. As protein: CASSDGSARETQYF.